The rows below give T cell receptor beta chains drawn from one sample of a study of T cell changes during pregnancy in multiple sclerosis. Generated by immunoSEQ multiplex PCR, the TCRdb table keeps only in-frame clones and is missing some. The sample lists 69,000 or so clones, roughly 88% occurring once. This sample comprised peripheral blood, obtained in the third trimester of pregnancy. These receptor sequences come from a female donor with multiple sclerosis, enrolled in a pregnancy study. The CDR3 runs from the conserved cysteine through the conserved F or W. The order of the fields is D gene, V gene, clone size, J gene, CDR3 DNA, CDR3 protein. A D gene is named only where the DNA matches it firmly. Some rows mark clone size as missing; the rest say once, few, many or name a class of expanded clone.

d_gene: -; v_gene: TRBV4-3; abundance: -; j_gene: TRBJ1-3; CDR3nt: TGCGCCAGCAGCCCGCAGGGGGGAAACACCATATATTTT; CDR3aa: CASSPQGGNTIYF
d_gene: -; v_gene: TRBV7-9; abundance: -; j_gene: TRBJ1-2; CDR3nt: TGTGCCAGCAGCTTCCAGGGAGGGCGGTTCGGAGACACCTTC; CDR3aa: CASSFQGGRFGDTF
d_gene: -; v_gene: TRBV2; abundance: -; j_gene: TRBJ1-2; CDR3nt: TGTGCCATCCAATCGGGTAGGGGTTATGGCTACACCTTC; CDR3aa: CAIQSGRGYGYTF
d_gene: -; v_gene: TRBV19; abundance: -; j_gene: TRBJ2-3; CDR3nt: TGTGCCAGTAGTATTTCAGGGCCCACAGATACGCAGTATTTT; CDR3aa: CASSISGPTDTQYF
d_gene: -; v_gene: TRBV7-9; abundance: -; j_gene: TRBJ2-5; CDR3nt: TGTGCCAGCAGCTCTCGGGGCCGGGGGGAGACCCAGTACTTC; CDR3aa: CASSSRGRGETQYF
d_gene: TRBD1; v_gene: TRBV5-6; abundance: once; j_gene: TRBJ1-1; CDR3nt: TGTGCCAGCAGCTGGGACAGAATCCTCACTGAAGCTTTCTTT; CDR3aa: CASSWDRILTEAFF
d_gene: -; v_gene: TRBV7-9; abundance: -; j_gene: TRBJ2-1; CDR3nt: TGTGCCAGCAACTGGGGGGTGTCCTACAATGAGCAGTTCTTC; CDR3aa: CASNWGVSYNEQFF
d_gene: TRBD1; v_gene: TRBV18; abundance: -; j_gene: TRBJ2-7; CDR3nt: TGTGCCAGCTCACCTGGGACAGGGGACTCCTACGAGCAGTACTTC; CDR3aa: CASSPGTGDSYEQYF
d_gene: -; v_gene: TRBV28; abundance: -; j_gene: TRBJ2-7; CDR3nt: TGTGCCAGCAGTCAGAGGGCCTACGAGCAGTACTTC; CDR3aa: CASSQRAYEQYF
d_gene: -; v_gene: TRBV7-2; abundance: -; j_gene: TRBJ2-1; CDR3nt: TGTGCCAGCAGTCCTAGCGCCCTTTCCTACAATGAGCAGTTCTTC; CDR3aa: CASSPSALSYNEQFF
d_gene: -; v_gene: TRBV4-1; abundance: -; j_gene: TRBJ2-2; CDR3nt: TGCGCCAGCAGGGGCCCAGCCTTAGTTCCCGGGGAGCTGTTTTTT; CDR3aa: CASRGPALVPGELFF
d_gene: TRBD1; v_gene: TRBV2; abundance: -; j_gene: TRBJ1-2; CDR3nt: TGTGCCAGCAGTAAGACGGGACAGGGTGCTTATGGCTACACCTTC; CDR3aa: CASSKTGQGAYGYTF
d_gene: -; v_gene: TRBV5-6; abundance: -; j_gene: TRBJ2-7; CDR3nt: TGTGCCAGCAGCCGCGACACAGCCTACGAGCAGTACTTC; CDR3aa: CASSRDTAYEQYF
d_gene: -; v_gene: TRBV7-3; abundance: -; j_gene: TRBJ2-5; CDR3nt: TGTGCCAGCAGCTTACGAGGGGGGGGCCATCAAGAGACCCAGTACTTC; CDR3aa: CASSLRGGGHQETQYF
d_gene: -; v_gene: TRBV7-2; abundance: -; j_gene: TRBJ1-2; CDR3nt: TGTGCCAGCAGCTTAAGGGGTTTGGGTACCTTC; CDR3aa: CASSLRGLGTF
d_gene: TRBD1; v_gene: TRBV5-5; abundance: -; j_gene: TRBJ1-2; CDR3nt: TGTGCCAGCAGCTTTGGAGGGGGCATGTGGTCTGGCTACACCTTC; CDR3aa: CASSFGGGMWSGYTF
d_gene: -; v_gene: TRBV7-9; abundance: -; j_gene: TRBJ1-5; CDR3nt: TGTGCCAGCAGCTCAGGGGCATACAGCAATCAGCCCCAGCATTTT; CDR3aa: CASSSGAYSNQPQHF
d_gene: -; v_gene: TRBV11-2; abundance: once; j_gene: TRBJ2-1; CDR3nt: TGTGCCAGCAGCTTAGATCTCGACTCAAACAATGAGCAGTTCTTC; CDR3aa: CASSLDLDSNNEQFF
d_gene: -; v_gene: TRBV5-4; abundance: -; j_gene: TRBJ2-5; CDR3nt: TGTGCCAGCAGTGGGGTCGCGGGGGCGCGGGAGACCCAGTACTTC; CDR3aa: CASSGVAGARETQYF
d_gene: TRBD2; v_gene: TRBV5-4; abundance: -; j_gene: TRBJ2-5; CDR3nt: TGTGCCAGCAGCTTGGGGGGGAGCGGGGGGCAAGAGACCCAGTACTTC; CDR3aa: CASSLGGSGGQETQYF
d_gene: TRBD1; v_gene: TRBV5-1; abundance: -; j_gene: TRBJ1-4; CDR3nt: TGCGCCAGCAGCTACGGGACAGAGGGTGAAAAACTGTTTTTT; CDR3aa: CASSYGTEGEKLFF
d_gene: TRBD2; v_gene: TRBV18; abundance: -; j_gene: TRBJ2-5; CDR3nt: TGTGCCAGCTCACCAGGTTTGCGGGGGGAAGAGACCCAGTACTTC; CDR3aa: CASSPGLRGEETQYF
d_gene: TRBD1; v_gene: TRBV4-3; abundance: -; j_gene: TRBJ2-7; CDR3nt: TGCGCCAGCAGCCAAGGAGGGGGCAGCTCCTACGAGCAGTACTTC; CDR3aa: CASSQGGGSSYEQYF
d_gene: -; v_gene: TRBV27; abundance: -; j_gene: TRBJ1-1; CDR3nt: TGTGCCAGCAGTTTCACAAGGACAGCCCCGAACACTGAAGCTTTCTTT; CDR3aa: CASSFTRTAPNTEAFF
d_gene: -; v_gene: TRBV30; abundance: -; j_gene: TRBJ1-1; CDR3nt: TGTGCCTGGAGTCGGGTGAACACTGAAGCTTTCTTT; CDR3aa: CAWSRVNTEAFF
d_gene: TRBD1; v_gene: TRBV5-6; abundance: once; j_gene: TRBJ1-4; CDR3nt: TGTGCCAGCAGACCAGGGGGCGAGGGTGAAAAACTGTTTTTT; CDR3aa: CASRPGGEGEKLFF
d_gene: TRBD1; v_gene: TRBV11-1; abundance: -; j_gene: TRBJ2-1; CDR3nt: TGTGCCAGCAGCTCACGACAGGGGACGGCGGCGTACAATGAGCAGTTCTTC; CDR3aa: CASSSRQGTAAYNEQFF
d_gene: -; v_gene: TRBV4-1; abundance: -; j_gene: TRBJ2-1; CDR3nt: TGCGCCAGCAGCCAAGAAGGCAGGGTTAGGAATGAGCAGTTCTTC; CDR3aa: CASSQEGRVRNEQFF
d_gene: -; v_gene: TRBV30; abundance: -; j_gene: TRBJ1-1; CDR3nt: TGTGCCTGGACCATCATCAGCGTAAACACTGAAGCTTTCTTT; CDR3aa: CAWTIISVNTEAFF
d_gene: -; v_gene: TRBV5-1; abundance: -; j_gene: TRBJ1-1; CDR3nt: TGCGCCAGCAGCCAGGGAACCATAGACACTGAAGCTTTCTTT; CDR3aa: CASSQGTIDTEAFF
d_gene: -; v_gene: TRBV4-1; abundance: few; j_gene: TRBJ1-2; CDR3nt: TGCGCCAGCAGCCAAGTAGGAGAGGGCGCCTATGGCTACACCTTC; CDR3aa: CASSQVGEGAYGYTF
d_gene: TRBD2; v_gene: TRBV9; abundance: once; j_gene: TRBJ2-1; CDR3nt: TGTGCCAGCAGCCTAGGGACTAGCGGGGTAGATGAGCAGTTCTTC; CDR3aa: CASSLGTSGVDEQFF
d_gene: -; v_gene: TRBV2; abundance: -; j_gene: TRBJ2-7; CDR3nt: TGTGCCAGCAGTGCTGCGGTTGCCTACGAGCAGTACTTC; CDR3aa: CASSAAVAYEQYF
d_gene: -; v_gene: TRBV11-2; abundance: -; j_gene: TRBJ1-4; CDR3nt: TGTGCCAGCAGAGATACTGCAACTAATGAAAAACTGTTTTTT; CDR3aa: CASRDTATNEKLFF
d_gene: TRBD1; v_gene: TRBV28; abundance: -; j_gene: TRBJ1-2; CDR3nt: TGTGCCAGCAGTTCGGGACAGGGGAACTATGGCTACACCTTC; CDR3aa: CASSSGQGNYGYTF
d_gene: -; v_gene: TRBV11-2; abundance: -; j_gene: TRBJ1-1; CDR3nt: TGTGCCAGCAGCTCTGCGGCGCGGACTGAAGCTTTCTTT; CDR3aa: CASSSAARTEAFF
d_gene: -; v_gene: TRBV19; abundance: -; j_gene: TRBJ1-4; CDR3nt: TGTGCCAGTATGGACAGCCCAACTAATGAAAAACTGTTTTTT; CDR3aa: CASMDSPTNEKLFF
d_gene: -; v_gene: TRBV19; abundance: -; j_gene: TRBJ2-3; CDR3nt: TGTGCCAGTAGGAGGGGGTTAGATACGCAGTATTTT; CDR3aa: CASRRGLDTQYF
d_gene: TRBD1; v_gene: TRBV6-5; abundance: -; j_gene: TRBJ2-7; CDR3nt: TGTGCCAGCAGGCTTACAGGGGCCAACGAGCAGTACTTC; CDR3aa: CASRLTGANEQYF
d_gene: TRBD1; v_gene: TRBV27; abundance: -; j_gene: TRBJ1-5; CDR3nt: TGTGCCAGCAGGGAGACAGGGTATACTCAGCCCCAGCATTTT; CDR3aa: CASRETGYTQPQHF
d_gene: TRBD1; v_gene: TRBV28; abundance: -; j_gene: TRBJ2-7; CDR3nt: TGTGCCAGCAGTTTATCGGCCGGGACAGGAGCATACGAGCAGTACTTC; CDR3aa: CASSLSAGTGAYEQYF
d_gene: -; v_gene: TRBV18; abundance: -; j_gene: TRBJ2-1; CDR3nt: TGTGCCAGCCGAGTCAACGATGAGCAGTTCTTC; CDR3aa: CASRVNDEQFF
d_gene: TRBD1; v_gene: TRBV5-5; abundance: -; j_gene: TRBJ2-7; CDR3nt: TGTGCCAGCAGCTTCGGACAGGGGGCTGACGAGCAGTACTTC; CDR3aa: CASSFGQGADEQYF
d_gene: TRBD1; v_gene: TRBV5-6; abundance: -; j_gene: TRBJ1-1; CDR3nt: TGTGCCAGCAGCTTGCAGGGGGCCTCTGAAGCTTTCTTT; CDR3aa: CASSLQGASEAFF
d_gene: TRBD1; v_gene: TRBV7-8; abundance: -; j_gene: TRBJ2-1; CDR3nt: TGTGCCAGCAGCCCGACAGGGGAATTCTACAATGAGCAGTTCTTC; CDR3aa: CASSPTGEFYNEQFF
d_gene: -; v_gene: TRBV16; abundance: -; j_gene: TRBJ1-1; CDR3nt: TGTGCCAGCAGCCAATCGAGTCAGGGAGCTTTCTTT; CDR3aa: CASSQSSQGAFF
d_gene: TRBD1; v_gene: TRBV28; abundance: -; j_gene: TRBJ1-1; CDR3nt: TGTGCCAGCAGTTCTGAATGGGGACAGGGCCGCACTGAAGCTTTCTTT; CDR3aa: CASSSEWGQGRTEAFF
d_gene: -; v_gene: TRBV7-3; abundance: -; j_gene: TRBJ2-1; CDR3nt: TGTGCCAGCAGCCCAGGGGGGAGTGAGCAGTTCTTC; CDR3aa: CASSPGGSEQFF
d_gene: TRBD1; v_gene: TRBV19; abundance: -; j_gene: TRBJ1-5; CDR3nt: TGTGCCAGTAGGGTACAGGGGGGGCAGGGGCCCCAGCATTTT; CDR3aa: CASRVQGGQGPQHF
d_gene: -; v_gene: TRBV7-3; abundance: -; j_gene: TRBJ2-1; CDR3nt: TGTGCCAGCGCTTCTCAGGGGCGCAACGATGAGCAGTTCTTC; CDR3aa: CASASQGRNDEQFF